A selection of T cell receptor beta chains follows, all from one sample in a study of blood T cell repertoires in COVID-19. Assay: immunoSEQ multiplex PCR; the TCRdb copy retains only in-frame clones and omits some. The sample has about 220,000 clones, about 86% seen once. The material sequenced was PBMCs or T cells enriched from blood (not recorded which). Receptor source: a woman aged 40 to 55 with acute COVID-19. Each CDR3 is given with its conserved first and last residue.

V gene	CDR3 protein
TRBV6-6	CASSPLAGAGVNQPQHF
TRBV28	CASTIGLVLANEQFF
TRBV9	CASSTVSGELFF
TRBV28	CASTTLRTGGVRKLFF
TRBV5-5	CASGTGGAGAYNEQFF
TRBV3-1/TRBV3-2	CASSQGPGRTSDTQYF
TRBV7-9	CASSSSKGLSGNTIYF
TRBV24-1	CATSDWGRGDPTDTQYF
TRBV7-6	CASSSPKGHMNTEAFF
TRBV19	CASSKQGLIYGYTF
TRBV11-2	CASSSSQGYGYTF
TRBV6-4	CASSDSSREGGYTF
TRBV5-1	CASSLVGPGEQYF
TRBV7-9	CASSPKRSTTDTQYF
TRBV28	CASSEPGQNYEQYF
TRBV3-1/TRBV3-2	CASSQARGYEQYF
TRBV5-4	CASSSGLRAGGDEQYF
TRBV19	CASSDWTGNSGNTIYF
TRBV29-1	CSVEGQVWGYGYTF
TRBV6-1	CASSGDRGLSQPYGYTF
TRBV7-9	CASSPWDSGGAFF
TRBV2	CAGRTGSNQPQHF
TRBV5-1	CASSLAVGASDEKLFF
TRBV4-2	CASSQDTGFDSGNTIYF
TRBV5-8	CASSPPPGQGELFF
TRBV10-3	CAIRTSGGGETQYF
TRBV6-6	CASSYGTGNTDTQYF
TRBV6-5	CASRYVGDQPQHF
TRBV3-1/TRBV3-2	CASSQSRGLAGETQYF
TRBV7-3	CASSLFGPSGSGEQYF
TRBV9	CASSEGGDLRQGPNQPQHF
TRBV7-2	CASSLAPFGGGGTGELFF
TRBV28	CASRDYETKKLFF
TRBV3-1/TRBV3-2	CASSPPVEKRQYNEQFF
TRBV29-1	CSVGAGQAIWETQYF
TRBV27	CASSSTTPGLNTGELFF
TRBV18	CASSPRAVESSGNTIYF
TRBV6-2/TRBV6-3	CASSYPASVNQPQHF
TRBV7-6	CASSPGTPNYGYTF
TRBV6-1	CASSVGTSYSRAGELFF
TRBV9	CASSAPTGAGNQPQHF
TRBV5-8	CASSPTGGEFYEQYF
TRBV19	CASSIGTGGFNQPQHF
TRBV3-1/TRBV3-2	CASSPAQGAGEKLFF
TRBV27	CASSRAPRLAANNEQFF
TRBV11-2	CASSLEWRSSYNEQFF
TRBV27	CASRPGSSYEQYF
TRBV7-2	CASSTDGTGNEKLFF
TRBV10-2	CASRMGQGGGYTF
TRBV28	CASSSGGNTLYGYTF
TRBV14	CASSQGHEPQHF
TRBV7-2	CASSLGGEYNEQFF
TRBV6-6	CASSTGQGTNQPQHF
TRBV7-9	CASSPDYEQYF
TRBV4-1	CASSQALAGIYVGELFF
TRBV7-6	CASSLRRGANTGELFF